These 2 T cell receptor beta chains were sequenced from one sample in a study of blood T cells in healthy people across ages. Alongside a J-beta primer mix, a sample-barcoded 5' primer served in a second PCR lasting about 7 to 11 cycles. TCRdb reprocessed the 5' RACE reads via MiXCR and lists one record per CDR3 protein. Among 750,000 to 1,000,000 distinct CDR3 sequences listed, 25% to 35% were seen once. This sample was shared with a second study, whose subject was T cells of mothers and their children.

Sequenced input: blood. The receptors were sampled from a woman in her thirties or forties in good health.

This clonotype appeared a few times. The rearrangement uses TRBV7-8 and TRBJ1-3; D not resolved. This CDR3 comprises 13 residues. CDR1 and CDR2 from the germline V gene are SGHVS and FQNEAQ. Trimming removed 1 base at V and 6 bases at J, with 7 bases between. The CDR3 sequence: CASSLGYENTIYF. For the CDR3, the DNA is TGTGCCAGCAGCTTAGGGTATGAAAACACCATATATTTT.

This clonotype was picked up many times. The V call is TRBV28, the J call TRBJ2-7, with a weak D call TRBD2 (5 bases). Trimming took 5 bases from V and 2 from J, leaving 16 bases between them. CDR3 length equals 15 residues. In germline, CDR1 is MDHEN, CDR2 SYDVKM. The CDR3 DNA sequence: TGTGCCAGCAGTAACCCGGGCCTAGCCACCTACGAGCAGTACTTC. Protein sequence: CASSNPGLATYEQYF.